This T cell receptor beta chain is from a study of shared clonotypes between healthy human individuals. CDR3 size: 17 residues. J was trimmed by 9 bases and V by 4 bases; bases with no gene match: 17. In germline, CDR1 is MNHEY, CDR2 SMNVEV (reference sequence). The split of CD4+ cells yielded CD45RA+ naive and CD45RA-negative memory subsets. Assay: immunoSEQ multiplex PCR; the TCRdb copy retains only in-frame clones and omits some. Of some 500,000 clones listed, roughly 95% are singletons. The TCR originated in a woman between 25 and 40 years old in good health. The V gene is TRBV27, the J gene TRBJ2-1; 8 bases match TRBD2. The sample taken for sequencing was naive CD4+ T cells sorted from blood. Subset: CD45RA+ positively selected. CDR3 sequence reads: CASSSLRLAREIGEQFF. CDR3 nucleotides: TGTGCCAGCAGTTCCCTCAGACTAGCGAGGGAGATAGGTGAGCAGTTCTTC.